A single sample is the source of the 23 T cell receptor beta chains below, sequenced in a study of molecular identifiers for immune sequencing clone quantification. TCRdb analysed the PCR reads with MiXCR anew, one entry per CDR3 protein. The table records some 65,000 distinct CDR3 sequences, about a fifth of them present only once. The sequencing sample was made of naive CD8+ T cells from blood, with Jurkat cell RNA spiked in. The subset denotes: FACS-sorted CD8+CD4-CCR7+CD45RA+ naive T cells. The receptors originated from a human donor in good health. Some libraries in this study had Jurkat cell RNA spiked in.

The CDR3 bases are TGCAGCGTTGAAGGGCCACTGGGGACTAGCGGGAATGAGCAGTTCTTC. Its translation is CSVEGPLGTSGNEQFF. The V call is TRBV29-1, the J call TRBJ2-1; TRBD2 agrees at 12 bases. This CDR3 region has 16 residues. CDR1 is SQVTM and CDR2 is ANQGSEA in the germline V gene. V shed 1 base, J shed 7 bases, and the junction held 8 bases outside the gene matches.

This clonotype was seen a few times. With a much larger clone just one base away, this may be a read error. The genes are TRBV6-6 and TRBJ2-3, with D tentatively TRBD2 (5 bases). Germline V CDR1 and CDR2: MNHNY, SVGAGI (reference sequence). V was clipped by 2 bases and J by 7 bases, with 7 bases between them. This CDR3 spans 12 amino acids. CDR3 DNA: TGTGCCAGCAGTTACGGGAGAAATACGCAGTATTTT. Its translation is CASSYGRNTQYF.

The chain recombines TRBV9 with TRBJ2-7; D is unclear. This CDR3 region has 14 residues. CDR1 SGDLS and CDR2 YYNGEE come from the germline V gene. V dropped 0 bases and J dropped 0 bases, with 7 bases sitting between them. CDR3 loop: CASSVDWISYEQYF. DNA of the CDR3: TGTGCCAGCAGCGTAGACTGGATCTCCTACGAGCAGTACTTC.

There are many counts of this clonotype. The V call is TRBV29-1, the J call TRBJ2-4, with D possibly TRBD2 on 6 matching bases. The CDR3 is made up of 14 amino acids. Germline lookup yields CDR1 SQVTM and CDR2 ANQGSEA. Trimming cost V 6 bases and J 1 base, with 13 bases left between them. The CDR3 nucleotides read TGCAGCGTAGGCGGGACCGATGCCAAAAACATTCAGTACTTC. The encoded protein is CSVGGTDAKNIQYF.

This clonotype has at least ten counts. Here the CDR3 reads CAIGTEISNQPQHF. CDR3 nucleotide sequence: TGTGCCATCGGGACAGAGATTAGCAATCAGCCCCAGCATTTT. The chain combines TRBV10-3 with TRBJ1-5; 7 positions match TRBD1. After removal of 8 bases from V and 0 bases from J, the junction contained 4 bases not matched to a gene. The CDR3 totals 14 residues. CDR1 ENHRY and CDR2 SYGVKD come from the germline V gene.

This clonotype has a single count. The chain joins TRBV24-1 to TRBJ2-1; 8 bases are shared with TRBD2. The CDR3 is made up of 14 amino acids. CDR1 and CDR2 from the germline V gene are KGHDR and SFDVKD. The ends lost 10 bases at V and 5 bases at J; junction bases unmatched: 9. The CDR3 sequence: CATGGLAGDNEQFF. CDR3 nucleotides: TGTGCCACGGGTGGGCTAGCGGGCGACAATGAGCAGTTCTTC.

This clonotype has ten or more counts. This chain joins TRBV11-3 and TRBJ2-1, with 7 bases that match TRBD2. Germline-derived CDR1 and CDR2 are SGHNT and YENEEA. This CDR3 contains 13 residues. Unmatched junction bases numbered 3, after V lost 3 bases and J lost 7 bases. Written as DNA, the CDR3 is TGTGCCAGCAGCTTCAGGACTAGTAATGAGCAGTTCTTC. Its translation is CASSFRTSNEQFF.

Points on this clonotype: A much larger clone is a single base away; this may be a read error. V gene TRBV27 combines with J gene TRBJ1-1; 10 nucleotides line up with TRBD1. This CDR3 is built from 13 residues. V lost 10 bases to trimming and J lost 4 bases; unmatched junction nucleotides: 6. Germline V CDR1 and CDR2: MNHEY, SMNVEV (reference sequence). CDR3 amino acids: CANGGTGATEAFF. The DNA for the CDR3 is TGTGCCAACGGGGGGACAGGGGCCACTGAAGCTTTCTTT.

The V and J genes are TRBV29-1 and TRBJ2-1; tentatively, D is TRBD1 (5 bases). CDR3 size: 13 residues. Trimming shortened V by 3 bases and J by 6 bases, and 12 bases separated the two germline ends. Germline CDR1 reads SQVTM; CDR2 reads ANQGSEA. CDR3 bases: TGCAGCGTTGATACTGGGGCTACCAATGAGCAGTTCTTC. Its protein product is CSVDTGATNEQFF.

The chain recombines TRBV7-6 with TRBJ2-5; 9 bases align to TRBD2. V trimming: 1 base; J trimming: 5 bases; junction bases outside the gene matches: 5. This CDR3 comprises 15 residues. The germline V gene encodes CDR1 SGHVS and CDR2 FNYEAQ. The CDR3 DNA reads TGTGCCAGCAGCTTAGGGCGGGAGGGCCGGGAGACCCAGTACTTC. Protein sequence: CASSLGREGRETQYF.

This clonotype appeared many times. The genes are TRBV13 and TRBJ2-3; D perhaps matches TRBD2 (6 bases). V was clipped by 3 bases and J by 2 bases, with 9 bases between them. This CDR3 has 14 amino acids. The germline CDR1 and CDR2 sequences are PRHDT and FYEKMQ (reference sequence). The CDR3 spells CASSFSGNTDTQYF. CDR3 nucleotides: TGTGCCAGCAGCTTTAGCGGTAACACAGATACGCAGTATTTT. Using reference TRBV13 and TRBJ2-3 for the parts outside the CDR3, the full variable domain is AAGVIQSPRHLIKEKRETATLKCYPIPRHDTVYWYQQGPGQDPQFLISFYEKMQSDKGSIPDRFSAQQFSDYHSELNMSSLELGDSALYFCASSFSGNTDTQYFGPGTRLTVL.

Worth noting for this clonotype: A read error may be the cause here, since a much bigger clone is one base away. The chain links TRBV6-2 or TRBV6-3 to TRBJ1-5; D may be TRBD1 (6 bases). This CDR3 contains 15 residues. The germline CDR1 and CDR2 sequences are MNHEY and SVGEGT. V gave up 5 bases and J gave up 3 bases, with 14 bases separating them. The CDR3 loop is CASSTGTHHNQPQHF. The CDR3 DNA reads as TGTGCCAGCAGTACCGGGACACATCACAATCAGCCCCAGCATTTT.

Turning to this clonotype: A read error may produce the germline difference seen at one junction end. The chain has TRBV5-5 and TRBJ2-7, with TRBD2 matching over 8 bases. Germline V gene lookup returns CDR1 SGHKS and CDR2 YYEKEE (reference sequence). The CDR3 has 15 residues. CDR3 in amino acids: CAGSFYGTRPSEQYF. The CDR3 region has the DNA TGTGCCGGCAGCTTTTATGGGACTAGACCTTCCGAGCAGTACTTC.

In regard to this clonotype: This may arise from a read error, as a much more abundant clone is one base away. The chain uses TRBV30 and TRBJ2-1; the match to TRBD2 covers 7 bases. Germline V CDR1 and CDR2: GTSNPN, SVGIG (reference sequence). There are 13 residues in the CDR3. As DNA, the CDR3 is TGTGCCCGGAGTGGCCTTAGCGGGAATGAGCAGTTCTTC. Its translation: CARSGLSGNEQFF.

V and J are TRBV2 and TRBJ1-2, with no clear D. The length of the CDR3 is 11 residues. V lost 3 bases, J lost 8 bases, and 7 bases lay in between. Germline V gene sequence: CDR1 SNHLY, CDR2 FYNNEI. The CDR3 DNA reads as TGTGCCAGCAGTGACAGGTCCGGCTACACCTTC. Translating gives CASSDRSGYTF.

This clonotype was found many times. This chain links TRBV4-1 with TRBJ2-1; 8 positions agree with TRBD2. Per the germline V gene, CDR1 is MGHRA and CDR2 is YSYEKL. Germline trimming cut 2 bases from V and 8 bases from J; bases unmatched to any gene: 8. There are 15 residues in the CDR3. CDR3 bases: TGCGCCAGCAGCCAATCAGGGACTAGTATCGATGAGCAGTTCTTC. Its protein product is CASSQSGTSIDEQFF.

This clonotype showed up many times. V and J are TRBV10-2 and TRBJ2-4; weak D call: TRBD2 (6 bases). There are 18 residues in the CDR3. V lost 0 bases and J lost 1, with 16 bases in between. Per the germline V gene, CDR1 is WSHSY and CDR2 is SAAADI. CDR3 DNA: TGCGCCAGCAGTGAGTCGAGGTATCCGGGAGCGGCCAAAAACATTCAGTACTTC. Amino acids: CASSESRYPGAAKNIQYF.

The sample holds many counts of this clonotype. This sequence joins TRBV27 and TRBJ2-7; 8 nucleotides match TRBD2. The CDR3 has 14 amino acids. The V gene's germline CDR1 is MNHEY and CDR2 SMNVEV (reference sequence). J gave up 1 base and V 5 bases, and 4 bases lay outside the gene matches. The CDR3 DNA reads TGTGCCAGCAGTCCGGGACTAGGGTCCTACGAGCAGTACTTC. The encoded protein is CASSPGLGSYEQYF.

This clonotype appeared many times. The rearrangement links TRBV25-1 to TRBJ2-1, with D unclear. Germline CDR1 MGHDK, CDR2 SYGVNS. The length of the CDR3 is 12 residues. V lost 6 bases and J 2 bases, leaving 5 bases between the germline ends. CDR3 residues: CASSRAYNEQFF. DNA for the CDR3: TGTGCCAGCAGCCGAGCCTACAATGAGCAGTTCTTC.

Here the CDR3 reads CASTEDGDSALWEQFF. CDR3 DNA: TGTGCCAGCACCGAAGATGGGGACTCGGCTCTTTGGGAGCAGTTCTTC. The chain combines TRBV6-6 with TRBJ2-1, with D perhaps matching TRBD2 (6 bases). Per the germline V gene, CDR1 is MNHNY and CDR2 is SVGAGI (reference sequence). V dropped 7 bases and J dropped 10 bases, with 26 bases sitting between them. The CDR3 totals 16 residues.

This clonotype was observed at least ten times. The chain is built from TRBV7-9 and TRBJ2-3; 8 bases align to TRBD2. The trim removed 4 bases at V and 5 bases at J, leaving 8 bases unmatched. Germline CDR1 and CDR2: SEHNR and FQNEAQ (reference sequence). The CDR3 is 15 residues long. CDR3 in DNA: TGTGCCAGCAGCTCGAGCGGGAGCGATTTAGATACGCAGTATTTT. Translation: CASSSSGSDLDTQYF.

A note on this clonotype: A read error may explain this, as a much larger clone is one base away. This sequence joins TRBV7-9 and TRBJ2-7, with a weak D call TRBD1 (6 bases). V lost 2 bases, J lost 6 bases, and 14 bases lay in between. Germline assignment: CDR1 SEHNR and CDR2 FQNEAQ (reference sequence). The CDR3 length is 14 residues. CDR3 sequence reads: CASSLSNRAGEQYF. The DNA for the CDR3 is TGTGCCAGCAGCTTATCGAACAGGGCTGGCGAGCAGTACTTC.

This clonotype has at least ten counts. The CDR3 sequence is CASSPLAGGLGDTQYF. CDR3 nucleotides: TGTGCCAGCAGCCCCTTAGCGGGAGGGCTGGGAGATACGCAGTATTTT. This chain connects TRBV11-3 to TRBJ2-3; 11 bases map to TRBD2. CDR1 is SGHNT and CDR2 is YENEEA in the germline V gene. V was pared by 5 bases and J by 5 bases, with 9 bases of the junction left unmatched. The CDR3 has 16 residues.